The rows below give T cell receptor beta chains drawn from one sample of a study of resident and recirculating memory T cells in vitiligo. Clones were sequenced by immunoSEQ multiplex PCR, and TCRdb holds only the in-frame ones, with some missing. The sample yields around 38,000 clones, around 90% seen once. The sequencing input was blood. All receptors derive from a male donor with vitiligo. CDR3s include the opening cysteine and the closing phenylalanine or tryptophan. D genes are given only for firm matches. Not every row has a clone size; where given, it reads once, few, many or a size class.

v_call: TRBV9
d_call: -
clone_size: -
j_call: TRBJ1-2
cdr3_nt: TGTGCCAGCAGCCCCCGGACACCCTCTCTGGACGGCTACACCTTC
cdr3_aa: CASSPRTPSLDGYTF

v_call: TRBV9
d_call: -
clone_size: -
j_call: TRBJ1-1
cdr3_nt: TGTGCCAGCAGCGTAGCTCCAGACACTGAAGCTTTCTTT
cdr3_aa: CASSVAPDTEAFF

v_call: TRBV4-3
d_call: TRBD2
clone_size: -
j_call: TRBJ2-3
cdr3_nt: TGCGCCAGCAGCCAAGGGGACTACTCCACAGATACGCAGTATTTT
cdr3_aa: CASSQGDYSTDTQYF

v_call: TRBV6-6
d_call: -
clone_size: -
j_call: TRBJ1-1
cdr3_nt: TGTGCCAGCAGTGCGGCCACACCGAACACTGAAGCTTTCTTT
cdr3_aa: CASSAATPNTEAFF

v_call: TRBV27
d_call: -
clone_size: -
j_call: TRBJ2-7
cdr3_nt: TGTGCCAGCAGTTCTACCGGGACATCGTACGAGCAGTACTTC
cdr3_aa: CASSSTGTSYEQYF

v_call: TRBV18
d_call: -
clone_size: -
j_call: TRBJ2-7
cdr3_nt: TGTGCCAGCTCCTCAGGGTACTACGAGCAGTACTTC
cdr3_aa: CASSSGYYEQYF

v_call: TRBV21-1
d_call: -
clone_size: -
j_call: TRBJ2-5
cdr3_nt: TGTGCCAGCAGCAAGGTGGCGGGTCCACCAGGGACCCAGTACTTC
cdr3_aa: CASSKVAGPPGTQYF

v_call: TRBV2
d_call: TRBD1
clone_size: -
j_call: TRBJ1-1
cdr3_nt: TGTGCCAGCAGTGAACACCTTCCCGGACAGGGCCGGACTGAAGCTTTCTTT
cdr3_aa: CASSEHLPGQGRTEAFF

v_call: TRBV7-9
d_call: -
clone_size: -
j_call: TRBJ1-6
cdr3_nt: TGTGCCAGCAGCTTAGCGCATGAGTCCCTCCACTTT
cdr3_aa: CASSLAHESLHF

v_call: TRBV7-2
d_call: TRBD1
clone_size: -
j_call: TRBJ1-2
cdr3_nt: TGTGCCAGCAGCTTAGGACAGGGGGCAAGGGGCTACACCTTC
cdr3_aa: CASSLGQGARGYTF

v_call: TRBV5-6
d_call: -
clone_size: -
j_call: TRBJ1-5
cdr3_nt: TGTGCCAGCAGCTTAACCAGGAGCAATCAGCCCCAGCATTTT
cdr3_aa: CASSLTRSNQPQHF

v_call: TRBV29-1
d_call: TRBD1
clone_size: -
j_call: TRBJ2-3
cdr3_nt: TGCAGCGTTGTTTTCTCGTCGGGACAGGGAGGTGGGACGCAGTATTTT
cdr3_aa: CSVVFSSGQGGGTQYF

v_call: TRBV5-6
d_call: -
clone_size: -
j_call: TRBJ2-1
cdr3_nt: TGTGCCAGCAGTTTCCGAAGGGGCTCCTACAATGAGCAGTTCTTC
cdr3_aa: CASSFRRGSYNEQFF

v_call: TRBV7-8
d_call: -
clone_size: -
j_call: TRBJ1-2
cdr3_nt: TGTGCCAGCAGCTCTACAGGAGACGGCTACACCTTC
cdr3_aa: CASSSTGDGYTF

v_call: TRBV6-5
d_call: -
clone_size: -
j_call: TRBJ2-7
cdr3_nt: TGTGCCAGCAGTTACTCGATATGGACTCAAGCCTACGAGCAGTACTTC
cdr3_aa: CASSYSIWTQAYEQYF

v_call: TRBV10-2
d_call: -
clone_size: -
j_call: TRBJ2-3
cdr3_nt: TGCGCCACCAAGGTGGAGCAGCCTGCAGATACGCAGTATTTT
cdr3_aa: CATKVEQPADTQYF

v_call: TRBV7-7
d_call: -
clone_size: -
j_call: TRBJ2-1
cdr3_nt: TGTGCTAGCAGCCGCGACCCGACACTCATCAATGAGCAGTTCTTC
cdr3_aa: CASSRDPTLINEQFF

v_call: TRBV15
d_call: TRBD1
clone_size: -
j_call: TRBJ1-2
cdr3_nt: TGTGCCACCAGCGGACAGACAGGGGGCGCCTATGGCTACACCTTC
cdr3_aa: CATSGQTGGAYGYTF

v_call: TRBV9
d_call: TRBD1
clone_size: -
j_call: TRBJ1-2
cdr3_nt: TGTGCCAGCAAAGGGCTTACAGGGGAAAATTCTAACTATGGCTACACCTTC
cdr3_aa: CASKGLTGENSNYGYTF

v_call: TRBV27
d_call: TRBD1
clone_size: few
j_call: TRBJ1-5
cdr3_nt: TGTGCCAGCAGTTTATACAGGGGGAATCAGCCCCAGCATTTT
cdr3_aa: CASSLYRGNQPQHF

v_call: TRBV9
d_call: -
clone_size: -
j_call: TRBJ1-2
cdr3_nt: TGTGCCAGCAGCGTAGCTCCCGGACAACCCTATGGCTACACCTTC
cdr3_aa: CASSVAPGQPYGYTF

v_call: TRBV11-2
d_call: -
clone_size: -
j_call: TRBJ2-7
cdr3_nt: TGTGCCAGCAGCGTTGACAGGGGAGGGAACGAGCAGTACTTC
cdr3_aa: CASSVDRGGNEQYF

v_call: TRBV25-1
d_call: TRBD1
clone_size: -
j_call: TRBJ1-3
cdr3_nt: TGTGCCAGCAGTGCCCCCGGGACAGGGGGAAACACCATATATTTT
cdr3_aa: CASSAPGTGGNTIYF

v_call: TRBV7-8
d_call: -
clone_size: -
j_call: TRBJ1-5
cdr3_nt: TGTGCCAGCAGCAAAGACGGGGGGGCGAATCAGCCCCAGCATTTT
cdr3_aa: CASSKDGGANQPQHF

v_call: TRBV21-1
d_call: -
clone_size: once
j_call: TRBJ2-1
cdr3_nt: TGTGCCAGCAGCCGAGGAGCGGGGGTCTACAATGAGCAGTTCTTC
cdr3_aa: CASSRGAGVYNEQFF

v_call: TRBV11-2
d_call: TRBD2
clone_size: -
j_call: TRBJ2-5
cdr3_nt: TGTGCCAGCAGCCCTACTAGCGGGGGGACCCAGTACTTC
cdr3_aa: CASSPTSGGTQYF

v_call: TRBV5-4
d_call: TRBD2
clone_size: -
j_call: TRBJ2-3
cdr3_nt: TGTGCCAGCAGCTCCCGACTAGCGGGGAGCACAGATACGCAGTATTTT
cdr3_aa: CASSSRLAGSTDTQYF

v_call: TRBV4-1
d_call: -
clone_size: -
j_call: TRBJ1-1
cdr3_nt: TGCGCCAGCAGCCAAGTCCCCTTGACGAGGGTTAGCACTGAAGCTTTCTTT
cdr3_aa: CASSQVPLTRVSTEAFF

v_call: TRBV11-2
d_call: -
clone_size: -
j_call: TRBJ1-1
cdr3_nt: TGTGCCAGCAGCTTACGATTAGACTACCAGACTGAAGCTTTCTTT
cdr3_aa: CASSLRLDYQTEAFF

v_call: TRBV5-6
d_call: TRBD2
clone_size: -
j_call: TRBJ2-7
cdr3_nt: TGTGCCAGCAGCTTGCTAGCGGATCGCTCCTACGAGCAGTACTTC
cdr3_aa: CASSLLADRSYEQYF

v_call: TRBV16
d_call: -
clone_size: once
j_call: TRBJ1-3
cdr3_nt: TGTGCCAGCAGCCAGGGGAGCTCTGGAAACACCATATATTTT
cdr3_aa: CASSQGSSGNTIYF

v_call: TRBV15
d_call: -
clone_size: -
j_call: TRBJ1-1
cdr3_nt: TGTGCCACCAGCGGGAGGGAGAAAATGAACACTGAAGCTTTCTTT
cdr3_aa: CATSGREKMNTEAFF

v_call: TRBV10-3
d_call: -
clone_size: once
j_call: TRBJ1-2
cdr3_nt: TGTGCCATCAGTGAGTCACCAGGACTCTATGGCTACACCTTC
cdr3_aa: CAISESPGLYGYTF

v_call: TRBV5-4
d_call: -
clone_size: -
j_call: TRBJ1-2
cdr3_nt: TGTGCCAGCAGCTTGTCCCGACTCAGGGATTCCTATGGCTACACCTTC
cdr3_aa: CASSLSRLRDSYGYTF

v_call: TRBV5-6
d_call: TRBD1
clone_size: once
j_call: TRBJ2-4
cdr3_nt: TGTGTCAGCAGCTCAACCCCGGGACAGACCATTCAGTACTTC
cdr3_aa: CVSSSTPGQTIQYF

v_call: TRBV4-2
d_call: -
clone_size: -
j_call: TRBJ2-1
cdr3_nt: TGTGCCAGCAGCCGGACTACAGATACCTACAATGAGCAGTTCTTC
cdr3_aa: CASSRTTDTYNEQFF

v_call: TRBV29-1
d_call: -
clone_size: -
j_call: TRBJ2-2
cdr3_nt: TGCAGCGTTGACGTTCTGAACACCGGGGAGCTGTTTTTT
cdr3_aa: CSVDVLNTGELFF

v_call: TRBV6-5
d_call: -
clone_size: once
j_call: TRBJ2-2
cdr3_nt: TGTGCCAGCAGTTACAGGGGGTTCGCCGGGGAGCTGTTTTTT
cdr3_aa: CASSYRGFAGELFF

v_call: TRBV15
d_call: -
clone_size: once
j_call: TRBJ2-5
cdr3_nt: TGTGCCACCAGCGAAGGGAGTATAGAGACCCAGTACTTC
cdr3_aa: CATSEGSIETQYF

v_call: TRBV13
d_call: TRBD1
clone_size: once
j_call: TRBJ1-1
cdr3_nt: TGTGCCAGCAGCCCATTCGGACAGGGACACACTGAAGCTTTCTTT
cdr3_aa: CASSPFGQGHTEAFF

v_call: TRBV19
d_call: -
clone_size: -
j_call: TRBJ1-2
cdr3_nt: TGTGCCAGTAGCCAGACAGTTACTAACTATGGCTACACCTTC
cdr3_aa: CASSQTVTNYGYTF

v_call: TRBV6-6
d_call: -
clone_size: once
j_call: TRBJ1-2
cdr3_nt: TGTGCCAGCAGTCCTAATGCGGGGGGGTATGGCTACACCTTC
cdr3_aa: CASSPNAGGYGYTF

v_call: TRBV9
d_call: -
clone_size: -
j_call: TRBJ2-7
cdr3_nt: TGTGCCAGCAGCGTAGAAGGCGGCTCCTACGAGCAGTACTTC
cdr3_aa: CASSVEGGSYEQYF

v_call: TRBV28
d_call: TRBD1
clone_size: -
j_call: TRBJ1-5
cdr3_nt: TGTGCCAGCAGTTTACCCCCAGGGGGCGGTCAGCCCCAGCATTTT
cdr3_aa: CASSLPPGGGQPQHF

v_call: TRBV6-4
d_call: -
clone_size: -
j_call: TRBJ2-3
cdr3_nt: TGTGCCAGCAGCCTCGGGGGTAGCACAGATACGCAGTATTTT
cdr3_aa: CASSLGGSTDTQYF

v_call: TRBV9
d_call: -
clone_size: few
j_call: TRBJ2-2
cdr3_nt: TGTGCCAGCAGCGCCCCAGATCTAGGCACCGGGGAGCTGTTTTTT
cdr3_aa: CASSAPDLGTGELFF